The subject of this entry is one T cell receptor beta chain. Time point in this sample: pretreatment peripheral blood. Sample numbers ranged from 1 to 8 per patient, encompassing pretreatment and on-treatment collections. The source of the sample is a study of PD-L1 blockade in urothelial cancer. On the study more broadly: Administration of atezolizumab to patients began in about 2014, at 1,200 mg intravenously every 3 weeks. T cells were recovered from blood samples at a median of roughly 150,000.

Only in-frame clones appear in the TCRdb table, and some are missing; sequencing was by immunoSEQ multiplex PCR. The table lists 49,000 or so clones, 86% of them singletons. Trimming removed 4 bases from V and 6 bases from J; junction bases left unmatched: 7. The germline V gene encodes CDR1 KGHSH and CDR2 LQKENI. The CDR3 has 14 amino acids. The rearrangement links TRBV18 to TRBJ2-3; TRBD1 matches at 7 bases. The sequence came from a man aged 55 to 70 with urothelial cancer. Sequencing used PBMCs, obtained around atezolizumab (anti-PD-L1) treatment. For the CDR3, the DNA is TGTGCCAGCTCACGGAATACAGGGGAGGATACGCAGTATTTT. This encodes CASSRNTGEDTQYF.